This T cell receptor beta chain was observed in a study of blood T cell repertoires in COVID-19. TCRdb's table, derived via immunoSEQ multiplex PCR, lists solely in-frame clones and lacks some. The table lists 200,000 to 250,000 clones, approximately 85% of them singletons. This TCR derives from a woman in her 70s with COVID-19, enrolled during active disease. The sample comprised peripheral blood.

The CDR3 coding sequence is TGCGCCAGCAGCCTAACTGGACTGACAACTAATGAAAAACTGTTTTTT. Its protein product is CASSLTGLTTNEKLFF. The chain is built from TRBV5-1 and TRBJ1-4, with unresolved D. The CDR3 length is 16 residues. CDR1 is SGHRS, CDR2 YFSETQ, per germline. The germline V and J ends were trimmed by 4 bases and 0 bases, with 13 bases remaining between them.